This TCR beta chain was sequenced during a study of T-cell reconstitution after alpha-beta-depleted transplantation in children (dated by TCRdb to about 2016). A note on the overall study: The study quantitatively tracked T-cell immune reconstitution after TCRalphabeta/CD19-depleted allogeneic hematopoietic cell transplantation in children using TCR repertoire profiling. The investigation overall reported the following: Over subsequent months, a decline in hyperexpanded clone frequencies was noted, and after one year, T-cell counts and TCRbeta diversity were mostly ascribed to newly produced T cells. The apparently early recovery of alphabetaT-cell counts about two months after transplant reportedly depended on only several hundred rapidly expanded clones that came from non-depleted graft cells. In some patients, the high TCRbeta diversity seen at day 60 was put down to recipient T cells and intrathymic progenitors that had survived conditioning.

Points on this clonotype: The antigen this receptor binds is unknown. Base-call qualities are not available, and no considerably larger clone is one nucleotide away.

CDR1 and CDR2, per the germline V gene (reference sequence), are LNHNV and YYDKDF. The V and J ends are trimmed by 0 bases and 3 bases, leaving 11 bases between them. The CDR3 holds 15 amino acids from the cysteine to the phenylalanine. Kept here is only the CDR3 DNA, which spans 45 bases and is read in frame from base 1. The treatment or condition label corresponds to: allogeneic hematopoietic cell transplantation with graft depleted of TCRalphabeta T cells and CD19 B cells. The transplant recipients were children given TCRalphabeta/CD19-depleted allogeneic hematopoietic cell grafts. The library was generated by PCR. This sample was sequenced with an Illumina HiSeq 2500. To normalize quantification of the TCRbeta repertoire, the TCR libraries were built with molecular barcoding that relied on unique molecular identifiers. TCRdb trimmed the raw reads at Q25, called clones with MiXCR and kept productive beta chains. Identical CDR3 proteins give one entry, which carries the most common genes and DNA. Across this sample there are about 600,000 distinct CDR3 sequences, with 23% seen only once. In total, the top ten clones hold roughly 15% of the sample.

The rearranged segments are TRBV15 and TRBJ2-5, with the D gene not confidently named. The source of this sequence is a boy younger than two who had a stem cell transplant for acute myeloid leukemia, so the T cells may come from the graft donor. This material consisted of PBMCs, mostly from graft donor cells, taken 360 days after TCRalphabeta/CD19-depleted stem cell transplant. The CDR3 has the sequence CATSRDVDRKETQYF. The DNA sequence is as follows: TGTGCCACCAGCAGAGACGTTGACCGCAAAGAGACCCAGTACTTC. Here the CDR3 is joined to the reference TRBV15 and TRBJ2-5 genes, and the full variable domain is: DAMVIQNPRYQVTQFGKPVTLSCSQTLNHNVMYWYQQKSSQAPKLLFHYYDKDFNNEADTPDNFQSRRPNTSFCFLDIRSPGLGDTAMYLCATSRDVDRKETQYFGPGTRLLVL.